A selection of T cell receptor beta chains follows, all from one sample in a study of identical twins. Each CDR3 protein is one row after TCRdb ran MiXCR on the 5' RACE reads. The sample comprises roughly 240,000 distinct CDR3 sequences, around 7% of which are singletons, and roughly 3.9% rests with the top ten. These data also featured in a second study, about yellow fever vaccine responses in identical twins.

Sample: memory (CD45RO+) T cells sorted from blood. The receptors here all came from a woman between 18 and 29 years old in good health. Each CDR3 is given with its conserved first and last residue. D genes are given only for firm matches. Not all rows give a size; the values are once, few, many and, for expanded clones, a class.

TRBV6-5	.	TRBD1	TRBJ1-5	TGTGCCAGCAGTTTCAGACAGGGTAGCAATCAGCCCCAGCATTTT	CASSFRQGSNQPQHF
TRBV7-3	few	.	TRBJ2-2	TGTGCCAGCAGCTCTGGACAGATCACCGGGGAGCTGTTTTTT	CASSSGQITGELFF
TRBV18	many	TRBD2	TRBJ2-3	TGTGCCAGCTCCGGACTAGCGGGCACAGATACGCAGTATTTT	CASSGLAGTDTQYF
TRBV20-1	.	TRBD2	TRBJ2-1	TGCAGTGCTAGACCGACTAGCGGGAGTATCTGGTATGAGCAGTTCTTC	CSARPTSGSIWYEQFF
TRBV11-3	many	.	TRBJ2-3	TGTGCCAGCAGCTTACACGGCACAGATACGCAGTATTTT	CASSLHGTDTQYF
TRBV3-1	.	TRBD1	TRBJ1-2	TGTGCCAGCAGCAAGGGACAGACCCATGGCTACACCTTC	CASSKGQTHGYTF
TRBV20-1	many	TRBD1	TRBJ1-2	TGCAGTGCTAGGCTCCCAGGGGGCGGCTACACCTTC	CSARLPGGGYTF
TRBV20-1	.	.	TRBJ1-6	TGCAGTGCTAGATCTCTGGGCCAGGCCCTGAGCTCCTATAATTCACCCCTCCACTTT	CSARSLGQALSSYNSPLHF
TRBV20-1	.	.	TRBJ2-4	TGCAGTGCTAGTCCCAGTCAGGCCCGGCGGGCCAAAAACATTCAGTACTTC	CSASPSQARRAKNIQYF
TRBV20-1	many	.	TRBJ1-1	TGCAGTGCTAGAGCTTCGGCGACTGAAGCTTTCTTT	CSARASATEAFF
TRBV5-1	.	.	TRBJ2-1	TGCGCCAGCAGCAACGGACACAATACCTACAATGAGCAGTTCTTC	CASSNGHNTYNEQFF
TRBV29-1	.	.	TRBJ1-3	TGCAGCGTTGTACCAGACGCTACTGGAAACACCATATATTTT	CSVVPDATGNTIYF
TRBV7-9	few	TRBD1	TRBJ1-2	TGTGCCAGCAGCCCCAAGACAGGGGCCCCTGGCTACACCTTC	CASSPKTGAPGYTF
TRBV20-1	.	TRBD1	TRBJ2-7	TGCAGTGCTAGAAAGGACAGGGGATCCTACGAGCAGTACTTC	CSARKDRGSYEQYF
TRBV7-8	many	.	TRBJ1-5	TGTGCCAGCAGCTTAAAGGGGGGCCAGGGAGGGAAGCCCCAGCATTTT	CASSLKGGQGGKPQHF
TRBV28	many	TRBD1	TRBJ2-1	TGTGCCAGCAGTGAGATACAGGGGAGCTCCTACAATGAGCAGTTCTTC	CASSEIQGSSYNEQFF
TRBV6-1	many	TRBD1	TRBJ1-1	TGTGCCATAACACACCGGGACAGCTCTGAAGCTTTCTTT	CAITHRDSSEAFF